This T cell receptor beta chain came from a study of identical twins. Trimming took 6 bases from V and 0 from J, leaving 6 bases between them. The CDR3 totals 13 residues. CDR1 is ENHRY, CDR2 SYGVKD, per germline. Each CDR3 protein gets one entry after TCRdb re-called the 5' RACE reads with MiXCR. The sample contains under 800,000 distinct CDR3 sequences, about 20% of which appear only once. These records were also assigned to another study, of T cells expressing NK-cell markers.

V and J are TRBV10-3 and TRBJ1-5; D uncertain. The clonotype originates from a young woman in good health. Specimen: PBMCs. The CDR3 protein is CAIREYSNQPQHF. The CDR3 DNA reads TGTGCCATCAGAGAATATAGCAATCAGCCCCAGCATTTT.